This T cell receptor (beta chain) was sequenced in a study of T cell clonotyping in hematopoietic cell transplantation. As for the study in general: Recipient samples before transplant were obtained post-cytoreduction. Broader study findings: No sorting was done, leaving CD4 and CD8 contributions mixed. Graft donor and pretransplant recipient Inverse Simpson Index values predicted broader posttransplant TCR diversity. Recipient TCR diversity dropped after transplant; expanded clonotypes rose from day 30 to 180.

Repertoires were generated with immunoSEQ multiplex PCR, while TCRdb's copy carries only in-frame clones and drops some. The sample lists over 45,000 clones; just over 85% were seen once. The CDR3 sequence is 14 residues long. In germline, CDR1 is MNHEY, CDR2 SVGAGI. Trimming left V 7 bases short and J 4 bases short, with 14 bases between. For this clone: The antigen is not known.

The sample's time point: recipient sample about 28 days before transplant, after cytoreduction. This clonotype was sampled from a man aged 55-75 years with biphenotypic leukemia. Some clones in this sample may be carry-over from other donors' samples. Sequenced material: peripheral blood mononuclear cells, taken before stem cell transplant. The chain has TRBV6-5 and TRBJ1-3; TRBD1 might be the D (5 bases). The CDR3 sequence is CASTKGRSGNTIYF. Written as DNA, the CDR3 is TGTGCCAGCACCAAGGGGCGTTCAGGAAACACCATATATTTT.